One sample yielded the 29 T cell receptor beta chains listed below, sequenced in a study of metastatic and nonmetastatic thyroid tumors. MiXCR re-clonotyped the PCR reads for TCRdb. This table has more than 40,000 clones, around 17% appearing once. Patients were all untreated before their thyroid surgery. Material for sequencing was blood. All receptors come from a female donor with papillary thyroid cancer or a benign thyroid nodule (not recorded which). Some clones in this sample may be carry-over from other donors' samples.

With respect to this clone: At one end, the junction sequence differs from germline, possibly due to a read error. The chain couples TRBV20-1 to TRBJ2-7; D possibly uses TRBD1 or TRBD2 (5 bases each). The CDR3 runs to 14 residues. Germline CDR1 and CDR2: DFQATT and SNEGSKA (reference sequence). As DNA, the CDR3 is TGCAGTGCTAGGCGCCGGGACGCTTTCTACGAGAAGTTCTTC. Its translation is CSARRRDAFYEKFF.

The V and J genes are TRBV5-1 and TRBJ2-1; TRBD2 matches at 10 bases. The germline gives CDR1 SGHRS, CDR2 YFSETQ. V trimming: 4 bases; J trimming: 9 bases; junction bases outside the gene matches: 10. The CDR3 spans 15 residues. CDR3 in amino acids: CASSPLAGGSVEQFF. The CDR3 bases are TGCGCCAGCAGCCCCTTAGCGGGAGGTTCGGTTGAGCAGTTCTTC.

This clone has ten or more counts. The chain employs TRBV6-1 and TRBJ1-4, with D tentatively TRBD1 (6 bases). Looked up from germline, CDR1 is MNHNS and CDR2 is SASEGT. V gave up 6 bases and J gave up 0 bases, with 14 bases separating them. CDR3 length: 16 amino acids. The CDR3: CASRTGRGATNEKLFF. Here the CDR3 DNA reads TGTGCCAGCAGGACGGGCAGGGGAGCAACTAATGAAAAACTGTTTTTT.

This clone was recorded a few times. This clone may be a read error of a much larger clone one base away. This chain links TRBV2 with TRBJ2-7; D unresolved. Germline CDR1 is SNHLY and CDR2 is FYNNEI. V was shortened by 6 bases and J by 4 bases, with 16 bases between the two germline ends. This CDR3 is built from 14 residues. The CDR3 spells CASRVYPSGYEQYF. Here the CDR3 DNA reads TGTGCCAGCAGGGTCTACCCGTCAGGTTACGAGCAGTACTTC.

Many counts were recorded for this clone. V is TRBV12-3 or TRBV12-4 and J is TRBJ2-2; TRBD2 agrees at 10 bases. The CDR3 is made up of 16 amino acids. V lost 3 bases to trimming and J lost 3 bases; unmatched junction nucleotides: 4. CDR3 in amino acids: CASSFELAGDTGELFF. CDR3 nucleotides: TGTGCCAGCAGTTTTGAGCTAGCGGGAGACACCGGGGAGCTGTTTTTT.

This clone has a count of ten or more. The same CDR3 arises from other DNA sequences in this sample as well. The chain joins TRBV5-1 to TRBJ2-7; a possible D gene is TRBD2 (5 bases). V was trimmed by 0 bases and J by 6 bases, leaving 7 bases between them. Germline assignment: CDR1 SGHRS and CDR2 YFSETQ. The CDR3 sequence is 12 residues long. CDR3 sequence: CASSLGEGEQYF. The CDR3 DNA sequence: TGCGCCAGCAGCTTGGGAGAGGGCGAGCAGTACTTC. Full variable domain (remainder filled in from reference TRBV5-1 and TRBJ2-7): KAGVTQTPRYLIKTRGQQVTLSCSPISGHRSVSWYQQTPGQGLQFLFEYFSETQRNKGNFPGRFSGRQFSNSRSEMNVSTLELGDSALYLCASSLGEGEQYFGPGTRLTVT.

This chain joins TRBV12-3 or TRBV12-4 and TRBJ2-7; 11 bases map to TRBD1. The trim removed 7 bases at V and 2 bases at J, leaving 7 bases unmatched. CDR3 length equals 15 residues. The CDR3: CASTISGQGAYEQYF. CDR3 in DNA: TGTGCCAGCACAATCTCGGGACAGGGGGCCTACGAGCAGTACTTC.

In this sample, this clone turned up a few times. The junction does not match germline at one end; this may be a read error. V gene TRBV30 combines with J gene TRBJ2-5; no clear D. The CDR3 runs to 13 residues. The germline V gene has CDR1 GTSNPN and CDR2 SVGIG (reference sequence). The CDR3 is CACSVLPQETQYF. In DNA, the CDR3 is TGTGCCTGTAGTGTACTCCCCCAAGAGACCCAGTACTTC.

Details on this clone: A read error is possible here, since a much larger clone lies one base away. The V gene is TRBV25-1, the J gene TRBJ1-1; 7 nucleotides align to TRBD1. The V segment lost 5 bases and the J segment 4 bases; nucleotides outside the gene matches: 13. The CDR3 length is 16 residues. CDR1 and CDR2 (germline): MGHDK, SYGVNS. The CDR3, as DNA: TGTGCCAGCAGTACCAGACGGGGGACAGTGGGCACTGAAGCTTTCTTT. Protein sequence: CASSTRRGTVGTEAFF.

The chain is built from TRBV7-8 and TRBJ2-7; 7 bases fit TRBD2. Germline V gene lookup returns CDR1 SGHVS and CDR2 FQNEAQ. The CDR3 has 17 amino acids. Trimming took 1 base from V and 0 from J; bases not matched to a gene: 9. The CDR3 coding sequence is TGTGCCAGCAGCTTAGGGCTAGCGGTGGCCTCCTCCTACGAGCAGTACTTC. Protein: CASSLGLAVASSYEQYF.

In this sample, this clone turned up many times. This chain links TRBV7-9 with TRBJ2-1; tentative D call: TRBD1 (6 bases). Between the trimmed V and J ends, which lost 5 bases and 6 bases, there was a span of 14 bases. This CDR3 contains 14 residues. Germline loops: CDR1 SEHNR, CDR2 FQNEAQ (reference sequence). Here the CDR3 DNA reads TGTGCCAGCAGCCGCACAGGGATGGGCAATGAGCAGTTCTTC. Its protein product is CASSRTGMGNEQFF.

This clone has a count of ten or more. The chain combines TRBV6-2 or TRBV6-3 with TRBJ1-5; 8 bases are shared with TRBD1. The CDR3 extends over 15 amino acids. The junction had 8 bases not matched to a gene; V was cut back by 8 bases and J by 2 bases. Germline lookup yields CDR1 MNHEY and CDR2 SVGEGT. The CDR3 sequence: CASRRDRPRNQPQHF. The CDR3 coding sequence is TGTGCCAGCCGTCGGGACAGGCCACGCAATCAGCCCCAGCATTTT.

Comment on this clone: At one boundary the junction diverges from the germline segment, which might be a read error. V usage is TRBV2 and J usage is TRBJ2-7, with TRBD1 matching 7 bases. CDR1 and CDR2 from the germline V gene are SNHLY and FYNNEI. The CDR3 spans 14 residues. For the CDR3, the DNA is TGTGCCAGCAGTGCCGGGACAGCCACCTACGATCAGTACTTC. Residues: CASSAGTATYDQYF.

This clone was found many times. The chain employs TRBV7-9 and TRBJ2-2; D is undetermined. The CDR3 consists of 12 residues. In germline, CDR1 is SEHNR, CDR2 FQNEAQ (reference sequence). V lost 3 bases and J lost 7, with 6 bases in between. The CDR3 DNA sequence: TGTGCCAGCAGCTTTCAAGTCGGGGAGCTGTTTTTT. This gives the protein CASSFQVGELFF.

This clone has only a few counts. J is TRBJ2-1 and V is TRBV12-3 or TRBV12-4; 7 positions agree with TRBD1. V was pared by 6 bases and J by 9 bases, with 8 bases of the junction left unmatched. The CDR3 loop spans 13 amino acids. In nucleotides, the CDR3 is TGTGCCAGCAGGATCGGACAGGTTGGTGAGCAGTTCTTC. Translated, it gives CASRIGQVGEQFF.

The rearrangement uses TRBV7-3 and TRBJ2-3, with D possibly TRBD2 on 7 matching bases. The CDR3 extends over 16 amino acids. Trimming left V 1 base short and J 1 base short, with 12 bases between. Germline CDR1 is SGHTA and CDR2 is FQGTGA. The CDR3 DNA reads TGTGCCAGCAGCTTAAGGGGGGGGCGAGGCACAGATACGCAGTATTTT. Protein sequence: CASSLRGGRGTDTQYF.

This clone was observed many times. A much larger clone is a single base away; this may be a read error. The chain's CDR3 is CAISPRQETSSYEQYF. In DNA, the CDR3 is TGTGCCATCAGCCCCCGGCAGGAGACTAGCTCCTACGAGCAGTACTTC. The chain carries TRBV10-3 and TRBJ2-7; possibly TRBD2 for D (6 bases). The CDR3 spans 16 residues. V was trimmed by 6 bases and J by 0 bases, leaving 18 bases between them. Germline V gene lookup returns CDR1 ENHRY and CDR2 SYGVKD.

This clone has at least ten counts. The chain uses TRBV7-9 and TRBJ2-5; 9 nucleotides agree with TRBD1. Trimming took 2 bases from V and 2 from J; bases not matched to a gene: 3. This CDR3 contains 15 residues. Germline V CDR1 and CDR2: SEHNR, FQNEAQ (reference sequence). The CDR3 sequence is CASSLRGQGQETQYF. The CDR3 DNA reads TGTGCCAGCAGCTTACGGGGACAGGGACAAGAGACCCAGTACTTC.

In this sample, this clone turned up many times. V and J are TRBV27 and TRBJ2-2; 7 bases line up with TRBD1. V shed 8 bases, J shed 2 bases, and the junction held 8 bases outside the gene matches. There are 15 residues in the CDR3. Per germline, CDR1 MNHEY and CDR2 SMNVEV (reference sequence). The CDR3 protein is CASAKRGLNTGELFF. DNA for the CDR3: TGTGCCAGCGCGAAGAGGGGGCTTAACACCGGGGAGCTGTTTTTT.

The table lists this clone with a few counts. This may be a read error, as it is one base from a much larger clone. Other DNA sequences from this sample encode an identical CDR3 as well. The J gene is TRBJ2-5, the V gene TRBV2; perhaps D is TRBD1 or TRBD2 (5 bases each). The CDR3 covers 15 residues. The germline gives CDR1 SNHLY, CDR2 FYNNEI. The CDR3 DNA sequence: TGTGCGAGCAGACCCAGGGACCAGGCCGGGGAGACCCAGTACTTC. Amino acids: CASRPRDQAGETQYF.

This clone was counted ten times or more. J is TRBJ2-5 and V is TRBV20-1; 7 bases match TRBD1. The CDR3 has 12 amino acids. Per the germline V gene, CDR1 is DFQATT and CDR2 is SNEGSKA (reference sequence). Trimming took 6 bases from V and 3 from J; bases not matched to a gene: 4. CDR3 nucleotides: TGCAGTGCCCTGACAGGGAAAGAGACCCAGTACTTC. It translates to CSALTGKETQYF.

This clone was detected only a few times. V is TRBV5-1 and J is TRBJ2-1; 9 nucleotides match TRBD2. J was trimmed by 2 bases and V by 5 bases; bases with no gene match: 2. The CDR3 contains 14 residues. The germline CDR1 and CDR2 sequences are SGHRS and YFSETQ. CDR3 loop: CASSLAGPYNEQFF. The CDR3 DNA reads as TGCGCCAGCAGTCTAGCGGGACCCTACAATGAGCAGTTCTTC.

The V call is TRBV28, the J call TRBJ2-1; maybe TRBD2 (7 bases). Per the germline V gene, CDR1 is MDHEN and CDR2 is SYDVKM. V lost 5 bases to trimming and J lost 2 bases, with 10 bases between them. This CDR3 spans 14 amino acids. CDR3 loop: CASSTGGAYNEQFF. The CDR3 DNA reads as TGTGCCAGCAGTACGGGGGGCGCCTACAATGAGCAGTTCTTC.

This clone was recorded many times. V is TRBV10-1 and J is TRBJ1-2, with TRBD1 matching 10 bases. Germline-derived CDR1 and CDR2 are WNHNN and SYGVQD (reference sequence). V gave up 4 bases and J gave up 4 bases; unmatched junction bases: 6. The CDR3 consists of 15 residues. CDR3 nucleotides: TGCGCCAGCAGTGCGGGACAGGGGACCCTCTATGGCTACACCTTC. The encoded protein is CASSAGQGTLYGYTF.

This clone was observed many times. The rearrangement joins TRBV28 to TRBJ2-7; the D is unclear. This CDR3 comprises 13 residues. Germline CDR1 is MDHEN and CDR2 is SYDVKM. V lost 0 bases and J 6 bases, leaving 9 bases between the germline ends. This CDR3 reads CASSLWSAGEQYF. Written as DNA, the CDR3 is TGTGCCAGCAGTTTATGGTCAGCAGGCGAGCAGTACTTC.

In this sample, this clone turned up many times. The chain recombines TRBV11-2 with TRBJ2-5, with TRBD1 matching 10 bases. The V gene end was trimmed by 3 bases and the J gene end by 5 bases; junction bases not matched to a gene: 6. The CDR3 consists of 15 residues. Germline CDR1 is SGHAT and CDR2 is FQNNGV. DNA of the CDR3: TGTGCCAGCAGCTTTACGACAGGGGGCTTGGAGACCCAGTACTTC. Translated, it gives CASSFTTGGLETQYF.

V and J are TRBV6-1 and TRBJ2-7; 7 bases agree with TRBD1. V was clipped by 6 bases and J by 0 bases; unmatched bases: 8. Germline lookup yields CDR1 MNHNS and CDR2 SASEGT. This CDR3 is built from 15 residues. The CDR3 DNA is TGTGCCAGCAGACCGGGACAGCTTTACTCCTACGAGCAGTACTTC. Translating gives CASRPGQLYSYEQYF.

This clone was counted only a few times. The chain carries TRBV6-1 and TRBJ1-2; 7 bases are shared with TRBD1. This CDR3 has 14 residues. Germline trimming cut 6 bases from V and 8 bases from J; bases unmatched to any gene: 12. Germline CDR1 and CDR2: MNHNS and SASEGT. The CDR3 DNA reads as TGTGCCAGCAGGTGGGAGGGGGCGATTGAGGGCTACACCTTC. Amino acid sequence: CASRWEGAIEGYTF.

The table lists this clone with a few counts. This may be a read error, as it is one base from a much larger clone. The conserved closing phenylalanine or tryptophan is absent in this CDR3, likely reflecting a read error. The DNA is left out, because the CDR3 cannot be placed on it with certainty; the CDR3 is given as TCRdb lists it. V gene TRBV12-3 or TRBV12-4 combines with J gene TRBJ1-1; TRBD1, the table's D call, lacks a check against the DNA. The CDR3 length is 13 residues, termini included. Here the CDR3 reads CASRDRLDTEALL.